The T cell receptor (beta chain) under discussion was sequenced for a study of CXCR3-negative and CXCR3-positive naive CD8 T cells. Overall study results and limits: In CXCR3-positive naive cells, the TRB CDR3s were more hydrophobic than in CXCR3-negative naive cells. Naive CXCR3-positive and CXCR3-negative cells shared TRBV-TRBJ usage; memory cells diverged.

Definition of naive CD8+ T cells rested on a CD45RO-CCR7+CD27+CD95- profile. A note on this clonotype: Its antigen is still unknown.

With UMI labels, 5' RACE was used to prepare the TRB cDNA libraries. Following a re-call of the 5' RACE reads, TCRdb has one entry per CDR3 protein and lacks DNA. This table holds some 140,000 distinct CDR3 sequences. From germline, CDR1 is MNHEY and CDR2 SMNVEV (reference sequence). The CDR3 length is 14 residues. The sequence was collected from a human donor in good health. Some clones in this sample may be carry-over from other donors' samples. The chain recombines TRBV27 with TRBJ2-2. The sequencing sample was made of naive CXCR3+ CD8+ T cells from blood. Subset given: CD45RO-CCR7+CD27+CD95- naive CD8+ T cells expressing CXCR3 (TNR3+). This chain's CDR3 is CASSATPNTGELFF.